Each of the 22 T cell receptor beta chains below was sequenced from the same sample in a study of identifying expanded T cells in peripheral blood. Method: immunoSEQ multiplex PCR; TCRdb's copy keeps in-frame clones and lacks some. The table has about 85,000 clones, around 89% seen once. Sequencing was performed on blood. These receptors originate from a person between 18 and 75 years old in good health.

The chain uses TRBV7-6 and TRBJ2-2; 10 bases fit TRBD1. This CDR3 contains 15 residues. V trimming: 5 bases; J trimming: 4 bases; junction bases outside the gene matches: 4. Germline V lookup: CDR1 SGHVS, CDR2 FNYEAQ. In DNA, the CDR3 is TGTGCCAGCAGCCCCGGGACAGGGGTCACCGGGGAGCTGTTTTTT. Protein product: CASSPGTGVTGELFF.

The rearrangement joins TRBV15 to TRBJ2-2; 9 nucleotides match TRBD2. Losses at the gene ends were 0 bases for V and 4 bases for J; bases not matched to a gene: 6. The CDR3 has 17 amino acids. CDR1 LNHNV and CDR2 YYDKDF come from the germline V gene (reference sequence). The CDR3 is CATSRDPAGGLTGELFF. CDR3 in DNA: TGTGCCACCAGCAGAGATCCGGCGGGGGGGCTCACCGGGGAGCTGTTTTTT.

The chain combines TRBV7-9 with TRBJ1-3; D remains unclear. The CDR3 has 15 amino acids. Germline V lookup: CDR1 SEHNR, CDR2 FQNEAQ (reference sequence). V was pared by 5 bases and J by 3 bases, with 14 bases between. This CDR3 is CASSRYSAGGNTIYF. DNA of the CDR3: TGTGCCAGCAGCCGATACAGTGCCGGTGGAAACACCATATATTTT.

CDR3: CASSNGQGNSYGYTF. The CDR3 bases are TGCGCCAGCAGCAACGGACAGGGGAACAGCTATGGCTACACCTTC. This chain uses TRBV4-3 with TRBJ1-2; 9 positions agree with TRBD1. The CDR3 contains 15 residues. J was trimmed by 4 bases and V by 5 bases; bases with no gene match: 8. CDR1 LGHNA and CDR2 YSLEER come from the germline V gene.

Points on this clone: Germline is not matched at one junction end, which may reflect a read error. DNA for the CDR3: TGTGCCAGCAGCCCCACCGGGACAGGGCCCAGACCCAAATTC. As protein: CASSPTGTGPRPKF. V usage is TRBV9 and J usage is TRBJ1-2; TRBD1 matches at 9 bases. Germline assignment: CDR1 SGDLS and CDR2 YYNGEE. The length of the CDR3 is 14 residues.

The chain joins TRBV6-5 to TRBJ2-5, with a weak D call TRBD1 (6 bases). Germline lookup yields CDR1 MNHEY and CDR2 SVGAGI. Trimming removed 7 bases from V and 1 base from J, with 13 bases in between. The CDR3 totals 14 residues. CDR3 loop: CASTPTGIQETQYF. CDR3 bases: TGTGCCAGCACCCCTACAGGGATCCAAGAGACCCAGTACTTC.

The V call is TRBV5-1, the J call TRBJ1-1; 9 bases agree with TRBD1. With V trimmed by 3 bases and J by 3 bases, 3 bases remained unmatched. This CDR3 has 14 amino acids. Germline lookup yields CDR1 SGHRS and CDR2 YFSETQ. For the CDR3, the DNA is TGCGCCAGCAGCTCACAGGGGGCGGACACTGAAGCTTTCTTT. Translation: CASSSQGADTEAFF.

V gene TRBV6-6 combines with J gene TRBJ2-7, with 11 bases aligning to TRBD1. The CDR3 loop spans 15 amino acids. Germline V gene sequence: CDR1 MNHNY, CDR2 SVGAGI (reference sequence). The V segment lost 2 bases and the J segment 2 bases; nucleotides outside the gene matches: 2. The CDR3 DNA reads TGTGCCAGCAGTTACCGGGACAGGGGGGCCTACGAGCAGTACTTC. Translating it yields CASSYRDRGAYEQYF.

The chain joins TRBV27 to TRBJ1-5; TRBD1 matches at 10 bases. The germline CDR1 and CDR2 sequences are MNHEY and SMNVEV (reference sequence). The ends lost 4 bases at V and 7 bases at J; junction bases unmatched: 4. This CDR3 is 14 amino acids long. In DNA, the CDR3 is TGTGCCAGCAGTTCGACAGGGGGCCGGCAGCCCCAGCATTTT. This codes for CASSSTGGRQPQHF.

The genes are TRBV2 and TRBJ2-4; TRBD2 aligns across 7 bases. Germline loops: CDR1 SNHLY, CDR2 FYNNEI. V was clipped by 8 bases and J by 4 bases; unmatched bases: 2. This CDR3 is built from 12 residues. CDR3 coding DNA: TGTGCCAGCGGGGGGGAGAAAAACATTCAGTACTTC. It is translated as CASGGEKNIQYF.

This clone was counted once. The V gene is TRBV28, the J gene TRBJ1-3; TRBD1 matches 8 bases. V was pared by 8 bases and J by 2 bases, with 5 bases of the junction left unmatched. CDR1 is MDHEN and CDR2 is SYDVKM in the germline V gene. The length of the CDR3 is 14 residues. The DNA for the CDR3 is TGTGCCAGCTTCACAGGGGGAGCTGGAAACACCATATATTTT. Translation: CASFTGGAGNTIYF.

The chain's CDR3 is CASSQEYTPVVPNSPLHF. The DNA of the CDR3 is TGCGCCAGCAGCCAAGAGTACACCCCCGTCGTTCCTAATTCACCCCTCCACTTT. The chain couples TRBV4-3 to TRBJ1-6; the D is unclear. V was pared by 0 bases and J by 6 bases, with 18 bases between. CDR1 and CDR2 (germline): LGHNA, YSLEER. The CDR3 totals 18 residues.

The chain joins TRBV2 to TRBJ2-7, with 8 bases lining up with TRBD1. V lost 4 bases, J lost 4 bases, and 9 bases stayed unmatched. Germline V CDR1 and CDR2: SNHLY, FYNNEI. The CDR3 covers 15 residues. The CDR3 region is CASSVDRGGLYEQYF. In DNA form, the CDR3 reads TGTGCCAGCAGTGTTGACAGGGGAGGTCTTTACGAGCAGTACTTC.

The rearrangement links TRBV5-4 to TRBJ1-2; D is perhaps TRBD1 (5 bases). The V end was cut by 2 bases, the J end by 7 bases, with 18 bases between. The germline gives CDR1 SGHNT, CDR2 YYREEE (reference sequence). The CDR3 has 15 amino acids. The DNA for the CDR3 is TGTGCCAGCAGCTTTACGTTGAGTTCAGGGACTGGCTACACCTTC. Translated: CASSFTLSSGTGYTF. Looking up the rest from reference TRBV5-4 and TRBJ1-2 gives the full variable domain: ETGVTQSPTHLIKTRGQQVTLRCSSQSGHNTVSWYQQALGQGPQFIFQYYREEENGRGNFPPRFSGLQFPNYSSELNVNALELDDSALYLCASSFTLSSGTGYTFGSGTRLTVV.

V is TRBV4-3 and J is TRBJ1-6; 9 bases align to TRBD1. The CDR3 runs 16 residues. Per the germline V gene, CDR1 is LGHNA and CDR2 is YSLEER. V lost 0 bases, J lost 8 bases, and 5 bases stayed unmatched. Written as DNA, the CDR3 is TGCGCCAGCAGCCAAGACACAGGGGGCTGGGATTCACCCCTCCACTTT. Its protein is CASSQDTGGWDSPLHF.

The chain employs TRBV7-2 and TRBJ2-2, with D possibly matching TRBD1 (6 bases). Between the trimmed V and J ends, which lost 7 bases and 3 bases, there was a span of 15 bases. From germline, CDR1 is SGHTA and CDR2 FQGNSA. The CDR3 has 15 amino acids. The CDR3 sequence is CASTLDRRDTGELFF. For the CDR3, the DNA is TGTGCCAGCACCCTCGACAGGCGCGACACCGGGGAGCTGTTTTTT.

The chain employs TRBV28 and TRBJ2-3; the match to TRBD2 covers 10 bases. The germline gives CDR1 MDHEN, CDR2 SYDVKM. There are 17 residues in the CDR3. V lost 5 bases and J lost 5; bases outside the gene matches: 13. CDR3 DNA: TGTGCCAGCAGTCTGGCAGCGGGGGGGCCGCCAAGAGATACGCAGTATTTT. Protein product: CASSLAAGGPPRDTQYF.

The chain has TRBV18 and TRBJ2-2; the D is unclear. Trimming cost V 0 bases and J 0 bases, with 8 bases left between them. Looked up from germline, CDR1 is KGHSH and CDR2 is LQKENI. This CDR3 contains 16 residues. This chain's CDR3 is CASSPPGSPNTGELFF. The CDR3 DNA follows: TGTGCCAGCTCACCACCGGGCAGCCCGAACACCGGGGAGCTGTTTTTT. Looking up the rest from reference TRBV18 and TRBJ2-2 gives the full variable domain: NAGVMQNPRHLVRRRGQEARLRCSPMKGHSHVYWYRQLPEEGLKFMVYLQKENIIDESGMPKERFSAEFPKEGPSILRIQQVVRGDSAAYFCASSPPGSPNTGELFFGEGSRLTVL.

V usage is TRBV25-1 and J usage is TRBJ1-4; weak D call: TRBD1 (5 bases). Trimming removed 8 bases at V and 1 base at J, with 20 bases between. This CDR3 has 17 residues. Germline-derived CDR1 and CDR2 are MGHDK and SYGVNS. For the CDR3, the DNA is TGTGCCAGCCCCCTTTATCCTCAGGGAGGAACTAATGAAAAACTGTTTTTT. Encoded protein: CASPLYPQGGTNEKLFF.

The chain recombines TRBV5-1 with TRBJ2-3; TRBD2 agrees at 15 bases. The CDR3 is made up of 16 amino acids. J was trimmed by 5 bases and V by 4 bases; bases with no gene match: 5. Germline V lookup: CDR1 SGHRS, CDR2 YFSETQ. The CDR3 here is CASSTGLAGGGDTQYF. In DNA, the CDR3 is TGCGCCAGCAGCACGGGACTAGCGGGGGGAGGAGATACGCAGTATTTT.

This clone was detected only a few times. The same CDR3 can be traced to other DNA sequences in this sample. The chain is built from TRBV7-2 and TRBJ1-5, with 10 positions matching TRBD1. The length of the CDR3 is 13 residues. With 5 bases clipped from V and 10 bases from J, the junction kept 5 bases outside the gene matches. The germline gives CDR1 SGHTA, CDR2 FQGNSA. The DNA of the CDR3 is TGTGCCAGCAGCCCGGGACAGGGGCGTCCCCAGCATTTT. Residues: CASSPGQGRPQHF.

This chain links TRBV5-4 with TRBJ2-5; D call uncertain. The germline V gene has CDR1 SGHNT and CDR2 YYREEE (reference sequence). The CDR3 has 12 residues. Trimming took 3 bases from V and 5 from J, leaving 8 bases between them. The CDR3 nucleotides are TGTGCCAGCAGCTGGGATAGGGAGACCCAGTACTTC. It specifies CASSWDRETQYF.